Listed below are T cell receptor beta chains from one sample, sequenced in a study of blood T cell repertoires in COVID-19. The assay was immunoSEQ multiplex PCR, and TCRdb's table has in-frame clones only and misses some. Of over 120,000 clones in the sample, 80% to 90% were seen once. The source material was peripheral blood. These receptor sequences come from a woman aged 45-59 years with acute or convalescent COVID-19. CDR3s include the opening cysteine and the closing phenylalanine or tryptophan. Fields, in order: D gene, clone size, V gene, CDR3 length, J gene, CDR3 protein, CDR3 DNA. The D gene is left open where the match is weak. Rows give clone size only sometimes, using once, few, many, or a class for an expanded clone.

>.|once|TRBV28|14|TRBJ1-1
CASSLYPYLSEAFF
TGTGCCAGCAGTTTATACCCATACTTATCTGAAGCTTTCTTT
>TRBD1|.|TRBV12-3/TRBV12-4|13|TRBJ2-7
CASSFGTANEQYF
TGTGCCAGCAGTTTCGGGACAGCGAACGAGCAGTACTTC
>TRBD2|.|TRBV5-1|13|TRBJ2-7
CASTVLAGYEQYF
TGCGCCAGCACGGTGCTAGCGGGCTACGAGCAGTACTTC
>.|.|TRBV4-1|13|TRBJ1-4
CASSVLKGEKLFF
TGCGCCAGCAGCGTACTAAAAGGTGAAAAACTGTTTTTT
>TRBD2|.|TRBV3-1/TRBV3-2|19|TRBJ2-3
CASSRGGSLSPGGPDTQYF
TGTGCCAGCAGCCGCGGGGGGAGCCTTAGCCCCGGGGGTCCAGATACGCAGTATTTT
>.|.|TRBV19|16|TRBJ1-1
CASSIDYSGSYSEAFF
TGTGCCAGTAGTATAGACTACTCAGGCTCTTATTCCGAAGCTTTCTTT
>TRBD2|.|TRBV3-1/TRBV3-2|16|TRBJ2-1
CASSQDLAGGYNEQFF
TGTGCCAGCAGCCAAGACCTAGCGGGGGGGTACAATGAGCAGTTCTTC
>TRBD1|.|TRBV7-2|16|TRBJ2-1
CASSLLGGPPYNEQFF
TGTGCCAGCAGCTTACTAGGGGGCCCCCCCTACAATGAGCAGTTCTTC
>TRBD2|.|TRBV7-9|16|TRBJ2-3
CASSLVAGASADTQYF
TGTGCCAGCAGCCTGGTTGCGGGAGCGTCTGCAGATACGCAGTATTTT
>.|once|TRBV19|14|TRBJ1-1
CASSISGGGTEAFF
TGTGCCAGTAGTATTTCCGGGGGGGGAACTGAAGCTTTCTTT
>TRBD1|.|TRBV28|15|TRBJ1-1
CASSADRQLNTEAFF
TGTGCCAGCAGTGCGGACAGGCAGCTGAACACTGAAGCTTTCTTT
>TRBD1|.|TRBV18|14|TRBJ2-5
CASSRQGMRETQYF
TGTGCCAGCTCACGACAGGGGATGAGGGAGACCCAGTACTTC
>.|.|TRBV11-3|13|TRBJ2-3
CASSLDVLSTQYF
TGTGCCAGCAGCTTAGATGTACTGAGTACGCAGTATTTT
>TRBD1|.|TRBV19|13|TRBJ1-1
CASSLDRRIEAFF
TGTGCCAGTAGTTTGGACAGGAGGATTGAAGCTTTCTTT
>.|.|TRBV19|14|TRBJ1-5
CASSIYTGHQPQHF
TGTGCCAGTAGTATATACACAGGGCATCAGCCCCAGCATTTT
>TRBD2|.|TRBV6-4|16|TRBJ2-3
CASSPQAGESTDTQYF
TGTGCCAGCAGTCCTCAAGCGGGGGAGAGCACAGATACGCAGTATTTT
>TRBD1|few|TRBV28|13|TRBJ1-1
CASNPGQVSEAFF
TGTGCCAGCAATCCGGGACAGGTCTCTGAAGCTTTCTTT
>.|.|TRBV5-8|15|TRBJ1-3
CASSLFGLSGNTIYF
TGTGCCAGCAGTTTATTCGGACTCTCTGGAAACACCATATATTTT
>.|.|TRBV7-9|14|TRBJ1-1
CASSLGRGNTEAFF
TGTGCCAGCAGCTTAGGCCGGGGGAACACTGAAGCTTTCTTT
>.|.|TRBV6-9|16|TRBJ1-5
CASSTLLGASNQPQHF
TGTGCCAGCAGTACCCTCCTGGGGGCCAGCAATCAGCCCCAGCATTTT
>.|.|TRBV30|14|TRBJ2-5
CAWSPFRVQETQYF
TGTGCCTGGAGTCCCTTCCGGGTCCAAGAGACCCAGTACTTC
>.|.|TRBV7-3|14|TRBJ2-1
CASNGGDPTNEQFF
TGTGCCAGCAATGGAGGAGACCCCACGAATGAGCAGTTCTTC
>.|.|TRBV2|13|TRBJ1-2
CASRDSFFYGYTF
TGTGCCAGCAGGGACAGCTTCTTCTATGGCTACACCTTC
>TRBD1|.|TRBV2|16|TRBJ2-7
CASRSDRVTFSYEQYF
TGTGCCAGCAGATCTGACAGGGTCACCTTTTCCTACGAGCAGTACTTC
>TRBD1|.|TRBV4-1|14|TRBJ2-7
CASSRPGQRYEQYF
TGCGCCAGCAGCCGGCCGGGACAGAGATACGAGCAGTACTTC
>TRBD1|.|TRBV19|14|TRBJ1-2
CASTRGQGRAGYTF
TGTGCCAGTACCCGGGGACAGGGACGGGCTGGCTACACCTTC
>.|.|TRBV19|14|TRBJ1-2
CASSINPRGAGYTF
TGTGCCAGTAGTATTAACCCGCGCGGGGCTGGCTACACCTTC
>.|.|TRBV7-9|14|TRBJ1-5
CASSLSGGDQPQHF
TGTGCCAGCAGCCTGTCGGGCGGGGATCAGCCCCAGCATTTT
>.|.|TRBV10-2|15|TRBJ1-6
CASSGSFSYNSPLHF
TGCGCCAGCAGTGGCAGTTTCTCCTATAATTCACCCCTCCACTTT
>.|.|TRBV19|13|TRBJ1-5
CASSIRYNQPQHF
TGTGCCAGTAGTATCAGGTACAATCAGCCCCAGCATTTT
>.|.|TRBV6-5|14|TRBJ1-6
CASTVRGEYSPLHF
TGTGCCAGCACTGTCAGGGGAGAATATTCACCCCTCCACTTT
>.|.|TRBV3-1/TRBV3-2|12|TRBJ2-7
CASSLYPGEQYF
TGTGCCAGCAGCCTTTACCCGGGCGAGCAGTACTTC
>TRBD1|.|TRBV18|15|TRBJ1-4
CASSPRGQGDEKLFF
TGTGCCAGCTCACCAAGGGGACAGGGGGATGAAAAACTGTTTTTT
>.|.|TRBV12-3/TRBV12-4|12|TRBJ1-3
CASSLPGNTIYF
TGTGCCAGCAGCCTCCCTGGAAACACCATATATTTT
>.|.|TRBV4-1|13|TRBJ2-2
CASSHPYGRELFF
TGCGCCAGCAGCCACCCTTATGGGCGGGAGCTGTTTTTT